This T cell receptor beta chain was identified during a study of shared clonotypes between healthy human individuals. Turning to the study itself: For every donor, three CD4 naive, three CD4 memory, two CD8 naive and one CD8 memory plates were used.

Turning to this clone: Its specificity is not known. Other nucleotide sequences from this sample produce the same CDR3.

CD45RO-negative, CCR7-selected cells formed the naive CD8 fraction, which excluded terminally differentiated effector memory CD45RA+ cells. Per the germline V gene, CDR1 is SEHNR and CDR2 is FQNEAQ (reference sequence). The CDR3 spans 10 residues. Trimming took off 7 bases at V and 5 bases at J, with 4 bases between the two ends. Study findings and constraints: At large depth, rarefaction still showed sorted-subset sequencing to be incomplete. Estimated clonotype richness was generally higher in naive than memory subsets.

Method: immunoSEQ multiplex PCR; TCRdb's copy keeps in-frame clones and lacks some. The data hold around 1.9 million clones, with 93% observed a single time. Input material: naive CD8+ T cells from PBMCs. The receptor was derived from a man aged 18 to 30 in good health. Some clones in this sample may be carry-over from other donors' samples. V gene TRBV7-9 combines with J gene TRBJ2-3; D is ambiguous. The CDR3 is CASKVDTQYF. The CDR3 DNA follows: TGTGCCAGCAAGGTAGATACGCAGTATTTT.